This T cell receptor (beta chain) was retrieved from a study of blood T cells in healthy people across ages. Together with a sample-barcoded 5' primer, a J-beta primer mix was included in a second PCR lasting roughly 6 to 12 cycles. TCRdb re-called the 5' RACE reads with MiXCR, one entry per CDR3 protein. This table holds about 1,500,000 distinct CDR3 sequences, 42% found once. With respect to this clonotype: The antigen is not known.

Study observations and caveats: Naive T cell percentage strongly correlated with TCR beta diversity.

This CDR3 contains 14 residues. V was cut by 10 bases and J by 7 bases, with 21 bases left in between. CDR1 is KGHDR, CDR2 SFDVKD, per germline. The sequenced sample consisted of blood. The chain joins TRBV24-1 to TRBJ1-2; D remains ambiguous. The sequence derives from a woman younger than 30 in good health. CDR3 sequence reads: CATTSGIPSGGYTF. The CDR3 DNA is TGTGCCACGACCAGCGGTATTCCATCCGGTGGCTACACCTTC.